The entry that follows covers one TCR beta chain sequence. The data originate from a study of shared clonotypes between healthy human individuals. V lost 2 bases and J lost 1, with 8 bases in between. Germline CDR1 reads MDHEN; CDR2 reads SYDVKM. This CDR3 has 14 amino acids. Naive CD8 populations comprised CD45RO-negative cells positively selected for CCR7, excluding terminally differentiated effector memory CD45RA+ cells. The data were produced by immunoSEQ multiplex PCR, yet TCRdb's version contains in-frame clones alone and is incomplete. The profile covers around 1.9 million clones, with under 95% appearing a single time and 1.5% to 2% taken by the ten largest.

The chain is built from TRBV28 and TRBJ1-1; D ambiguous. The sequenced sample was naive CD8+ T cells from PBMCs. The receptor comes from a young man in good health. Some clones in this sample may be carry-over from other donors' samples. CDR3 sequence: CASSLVSANTEAFF. CDR3 in DNA: TGTGCCAGCAGTTTAGTATCGGCGAACACTGAAGCTTTCTTT.